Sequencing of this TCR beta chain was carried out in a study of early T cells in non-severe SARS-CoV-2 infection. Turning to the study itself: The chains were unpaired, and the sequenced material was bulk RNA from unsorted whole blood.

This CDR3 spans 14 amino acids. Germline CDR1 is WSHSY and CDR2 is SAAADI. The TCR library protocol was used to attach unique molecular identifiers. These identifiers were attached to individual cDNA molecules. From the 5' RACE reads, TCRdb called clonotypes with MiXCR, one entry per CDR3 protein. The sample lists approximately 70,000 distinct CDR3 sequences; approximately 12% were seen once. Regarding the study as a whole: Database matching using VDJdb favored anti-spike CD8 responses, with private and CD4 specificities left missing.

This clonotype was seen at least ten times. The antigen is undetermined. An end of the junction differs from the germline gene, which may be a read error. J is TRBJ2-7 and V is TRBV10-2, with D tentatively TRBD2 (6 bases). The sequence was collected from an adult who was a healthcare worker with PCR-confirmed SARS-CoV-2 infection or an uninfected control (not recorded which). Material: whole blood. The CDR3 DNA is TGCGTCAGCAGTGATGCGGGGCCTCGCTACGAGCAGTACTTC. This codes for CVSSDAGPRYEQYF.